The subject of this entry is one TCR beta chain. Its antigen is undetermined. The sample comes from a study of cytomegalovirus exposure and HLA in healthy donors. Study-level background: In an early release, HLA-typed donors contributed some 88 million unique TCR sequences. Broader study findings: The authors confirmed in vitro that three CMV-associated chains were specific for CMV antigens. Excluded: some indistinguishable V segments such as TRBV6-2 and TRBV6-3.

Primers included in the PCR were 60 Vbeta and 13 Jbeta primers. Measured with immunoSEQ multiplex PCR; TCRdb has only the in-frame clones, and not every one. The sample yields around 130,000 clones, roughly four fifths seen once. Deletions cut 2 bases from V and 6 bases from J, with 13 bases between. The CDR3 is 14 amino acids. CDR1 and CDR2 (germline): SGHTA, FQGTGA. All the people who gave samples were healthy bone marrow donors. The chain has TRBV7-3 and TRBJ1-2, with D possibly matching TRBD1 (6 bases). The clonotype was recovered from a man aged 25-45 years in good health and CMV-seronegative. Sample: PBMCs. CDR3 sequence: CASSLGGGHDGYTF. CDR3 DNA sequence: TGTGCCAGCAGCTTAGGCGGGGGGCATGATGGCTACACCTTC. Variable domain in full (rest from reference TRBV7-3 and TRBJ1-2): GAGVSQTPSNKVTEKGKYVELRCDPISGHTALYWYRQSLGQGPEFLIYFQGTGAADDSGLPNDRFFAVRPEGSVSTLKIQRTERGDSAVYLCASSLGGGHDGYTFGSGTRLTVV.